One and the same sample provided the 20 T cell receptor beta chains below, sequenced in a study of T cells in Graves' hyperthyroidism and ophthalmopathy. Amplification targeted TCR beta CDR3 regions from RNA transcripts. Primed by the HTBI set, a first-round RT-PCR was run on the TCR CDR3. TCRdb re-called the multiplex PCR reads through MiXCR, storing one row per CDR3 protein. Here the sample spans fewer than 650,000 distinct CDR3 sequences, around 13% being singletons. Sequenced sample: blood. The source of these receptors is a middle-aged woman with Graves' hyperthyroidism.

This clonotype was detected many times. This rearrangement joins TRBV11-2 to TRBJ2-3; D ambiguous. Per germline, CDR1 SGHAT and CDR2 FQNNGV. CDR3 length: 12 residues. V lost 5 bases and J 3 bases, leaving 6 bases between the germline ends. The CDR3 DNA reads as TGTGCCAGCAGCCTAAGAACAGATACGCAGTATTTT. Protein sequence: CASSLRTDTQYF.

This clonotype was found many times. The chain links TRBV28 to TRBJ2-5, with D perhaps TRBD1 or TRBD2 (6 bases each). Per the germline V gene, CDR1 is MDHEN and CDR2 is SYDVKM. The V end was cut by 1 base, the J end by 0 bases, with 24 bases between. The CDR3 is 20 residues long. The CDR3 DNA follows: TGTGCCAGCAGTTTATTTGTTCTTTATCGGGGGCTTGAGTACCAAGAGACCCAGTACTTC. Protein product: CASSLFVLYRGLEYQETQYF.

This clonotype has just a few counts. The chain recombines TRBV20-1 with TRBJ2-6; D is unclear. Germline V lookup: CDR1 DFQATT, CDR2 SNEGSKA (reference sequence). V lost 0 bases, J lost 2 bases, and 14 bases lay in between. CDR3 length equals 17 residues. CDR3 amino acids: CSAREASRRPGANVLTF. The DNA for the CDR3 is TGCAGTGCTAGAGAGGCTAGTCGACGACCTGGGGCCAACGTCCTGACTTTC.

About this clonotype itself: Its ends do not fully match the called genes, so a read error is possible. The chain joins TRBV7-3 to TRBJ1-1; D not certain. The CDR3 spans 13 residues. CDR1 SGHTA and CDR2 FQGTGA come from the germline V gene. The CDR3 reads CASSLTQNTEASF. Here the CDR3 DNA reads TGTGCCAGCAGCTTAACTCAGAACACTGAAGCTTCCTTT.

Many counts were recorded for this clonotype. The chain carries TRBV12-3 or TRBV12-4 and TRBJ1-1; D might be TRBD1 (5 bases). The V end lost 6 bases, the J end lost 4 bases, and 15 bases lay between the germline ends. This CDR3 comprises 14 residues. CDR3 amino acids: CASRPGGGATEAFF. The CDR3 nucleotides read TGTGCCAGCAGGCCCGGGGGGGGTGCCACTGAAGCTTTCTTT.

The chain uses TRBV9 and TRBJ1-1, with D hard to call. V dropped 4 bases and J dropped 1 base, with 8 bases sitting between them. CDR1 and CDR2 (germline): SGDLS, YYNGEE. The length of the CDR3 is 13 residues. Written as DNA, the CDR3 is TGTGCCAGCAGCAATACAGCGAACACTGAAGCTTTCTTT. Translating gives CASSNTANTEAFF.

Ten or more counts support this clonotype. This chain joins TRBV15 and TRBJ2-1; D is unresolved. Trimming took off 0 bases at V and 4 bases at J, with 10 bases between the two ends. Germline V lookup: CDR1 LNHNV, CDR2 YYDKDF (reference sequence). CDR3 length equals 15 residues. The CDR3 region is CATSRDRARYNEQFF. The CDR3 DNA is TGTGCCACCAGCAGAGATCGGGCCCGTTACAATGAGCAGTTCTTC. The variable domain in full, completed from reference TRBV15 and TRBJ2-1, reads DAMVIQNPRYQVTQFGKPVTLSCSQTLNHNVMYWYQQKSSQAPKLLFHYYDKDFNNEADTPDNFQSRRPNTSFCFLDIRSPGLGDTAMYLCATSRDRARYNEQFFGPGTRLTVL.

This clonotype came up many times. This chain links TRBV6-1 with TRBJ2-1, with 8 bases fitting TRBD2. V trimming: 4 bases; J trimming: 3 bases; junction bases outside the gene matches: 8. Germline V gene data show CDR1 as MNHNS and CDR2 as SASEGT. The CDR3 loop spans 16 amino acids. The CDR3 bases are TGTGCCAGCAGTGGCGGACTAGCTAACGACTACAATGAGCAGTTCTTC. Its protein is CASSGGLANDYNEQFF.

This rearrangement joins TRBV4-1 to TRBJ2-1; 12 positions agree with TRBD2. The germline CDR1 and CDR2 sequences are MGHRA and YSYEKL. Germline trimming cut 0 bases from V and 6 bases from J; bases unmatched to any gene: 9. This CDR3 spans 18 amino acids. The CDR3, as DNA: TGCGCCAGCAGCCAAGACAAAGAGCTAGCGGGAGGGGGCAATGAGCAGTTCTTC. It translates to CASSQDKELAGGGNEQFF.

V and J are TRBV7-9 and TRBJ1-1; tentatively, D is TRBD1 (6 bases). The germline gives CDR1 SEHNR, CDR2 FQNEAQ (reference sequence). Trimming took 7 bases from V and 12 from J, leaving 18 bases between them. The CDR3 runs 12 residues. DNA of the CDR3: TGTGCCAGCACCCTGGACAGCTTGAACCCTTTCTTT. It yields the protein CASTLDSLNPFF.

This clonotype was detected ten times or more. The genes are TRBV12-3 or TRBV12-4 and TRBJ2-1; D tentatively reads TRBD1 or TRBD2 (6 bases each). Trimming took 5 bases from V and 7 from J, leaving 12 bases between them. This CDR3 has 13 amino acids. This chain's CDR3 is CASSTRGVNEQFF. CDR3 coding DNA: TGTGCCAGCAGTACTAGGGGGGTAAATGAGCAGTTCTTC.

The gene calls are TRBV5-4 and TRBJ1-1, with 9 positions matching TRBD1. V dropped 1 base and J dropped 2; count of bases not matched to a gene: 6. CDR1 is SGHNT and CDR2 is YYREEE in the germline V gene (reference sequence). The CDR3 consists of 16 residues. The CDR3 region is CASSLWGQGRNTEAFF. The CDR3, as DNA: TGTGCCAGCAGCTTGTGGGGACAGGGCCGAAACACTGAAGCTTTCTTT.

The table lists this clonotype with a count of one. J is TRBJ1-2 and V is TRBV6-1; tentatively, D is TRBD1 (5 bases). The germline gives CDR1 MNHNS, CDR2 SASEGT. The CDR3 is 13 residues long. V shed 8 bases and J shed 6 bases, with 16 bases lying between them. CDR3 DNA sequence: TGTGCCAGCCACGAAACACACAGGAATGGCTACACCTTC. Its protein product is CASHETHRNGYTF.

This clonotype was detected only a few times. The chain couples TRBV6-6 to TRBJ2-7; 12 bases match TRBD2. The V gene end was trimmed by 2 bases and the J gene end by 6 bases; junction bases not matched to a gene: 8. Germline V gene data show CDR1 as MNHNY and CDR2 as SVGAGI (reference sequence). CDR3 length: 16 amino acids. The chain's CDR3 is CASSYLASGRAGEQYF. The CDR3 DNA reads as TGTGCCAGCAGTTACCTAGCTAGCGGGAGGGCGGGCGAGCAGTACTTC.

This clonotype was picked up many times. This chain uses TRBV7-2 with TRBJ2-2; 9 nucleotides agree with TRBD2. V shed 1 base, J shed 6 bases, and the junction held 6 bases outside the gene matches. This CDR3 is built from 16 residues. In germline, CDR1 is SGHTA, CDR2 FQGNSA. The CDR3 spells CASSLDVREGSGELFF. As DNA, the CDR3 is TGTGCCAGCAGCTTAGATGTGCGGGAGGGTTCCGGGGAGCTGTTTTTT.

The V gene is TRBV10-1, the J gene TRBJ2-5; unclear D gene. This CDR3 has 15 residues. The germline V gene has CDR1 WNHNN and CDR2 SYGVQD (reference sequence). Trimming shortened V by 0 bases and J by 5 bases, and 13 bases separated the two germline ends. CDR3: CASSESTRAGETQYF. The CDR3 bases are TGCGCCAGCAGTGAGTCTACCCGGGCCGGGGAGACCCAGTACTTC.

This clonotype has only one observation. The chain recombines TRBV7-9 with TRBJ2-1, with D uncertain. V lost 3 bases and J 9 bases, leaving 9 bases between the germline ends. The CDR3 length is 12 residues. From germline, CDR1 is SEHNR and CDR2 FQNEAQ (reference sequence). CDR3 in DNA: TGTGCCAGCAGCTTTCTTGTTCGTGAGCAGTTCTTC. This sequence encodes CASSFLVREQFF.

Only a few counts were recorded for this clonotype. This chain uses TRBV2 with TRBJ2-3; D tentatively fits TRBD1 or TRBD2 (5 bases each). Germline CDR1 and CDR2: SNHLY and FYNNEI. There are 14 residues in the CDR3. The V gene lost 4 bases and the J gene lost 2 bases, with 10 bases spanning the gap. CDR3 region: CASSGGSATDTQYF. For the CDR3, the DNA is TGTGCCAGCAGTGGGGGGTCGGCCACAGATACGCAGTATTTT.

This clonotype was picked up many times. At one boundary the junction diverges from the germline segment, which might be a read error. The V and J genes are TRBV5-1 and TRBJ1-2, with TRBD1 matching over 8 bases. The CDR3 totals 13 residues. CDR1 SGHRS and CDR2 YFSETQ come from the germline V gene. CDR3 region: CASSPDRGYGYTF. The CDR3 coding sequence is TGTGCCAGCAGCCCAGACAGGGGCTATGGCTACACCTTC. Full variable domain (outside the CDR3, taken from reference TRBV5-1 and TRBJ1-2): KAGVTQTPRYLIKTRGQQVTLSCSPISGHRSVSWYQQTPGQGLQFLFEYFSETQRNKGNFPGRFSGRQFSNSRSEMNVSTLELGDSALYLCASSPDRGYGYTFGSGTRLTVV.

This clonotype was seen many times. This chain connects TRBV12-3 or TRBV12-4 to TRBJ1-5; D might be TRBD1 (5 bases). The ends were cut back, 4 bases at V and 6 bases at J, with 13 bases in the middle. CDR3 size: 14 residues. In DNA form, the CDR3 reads TGTGCCAGCAGTTCCGGGGCGCACGGTCAGCCCCAGCATTTT. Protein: CASSSGAHGQPQHF.